Below are 11 T cell receptor beta chains sequenced from a single sample in a study of vaccination effects on CD4 cells after COVID-19. Their specific antigens are unknown. This table comes from immunoSEQ multiplex PCR, and its TCRdb copy is limited to in-frame clones, with some not included. The sample includes fewer than 30,000 clones, 78% of them seen just once. Under the ViraFEST assay, PBMC were stimulated with viral peptide pools so that antigen-specific CD4+ T cells expanded. Sequencing was performed afterwards. Isolation of CD4+ T cells took place after less than twelve days of culture. SARS-CoV-2 infection was confirmed by PCR in the person between March and December 2020. The specimen comprised CD4+ T cells from PBMCs cultured with HCoV-NL63 spike peptides, sampled before COVID-19 vaccination. The receptors were gathered from a human donor who had a prior SARS-CoV-2 infection.

The chain couples TRBV20-1 to TRBJ2-7; D gene ambiguous. From germline, CDR1 is DFQATT and CDR2 SNEGSKA (reference sequence). The CDR3 totals 13 residues. V lost 3 bases, J lost 1 base, and 10 bases lay in between. CDR3 bases: TGCAGTGCTAGTCATGAGACGTCCTACGAGCAGTACTTC. This encodes CSASHETSYEQYF.

The V and J genes are TRBV11-3 and TRBJ2-5, with D perhaps matching TRBD2 (7 bases). Trimming left V 5 bases short and J 0 bases short, with 10 bases between. In germline, CDR1 is SGHNT, CDR2 YENEEA. This CDR3 comprises 14 residues. The CDR3 region is CASSRGGDQETQYF. DNA for the CDR3: TGTGCCAGCAGCCGAGGGGGGGACCAAGAGACCCAGTACTTC.

The chain links TRBV18 to TRBJ2-3, with TRBD1 identical over 9 bases. The CDR3 has 13 residues. Germline CDR1 KGHSH, CDR2 LQKENI. Trimming removed 3 bases from V and 5 bases from J; junction bases left unmatched: 0. The CDR3 DNA sequence: TGTGCCAGCTCACCGACAGGGGGAGATACGCAGTATTTT. This translates into CASSPTGGDTQYF. Combining the CDR3 with reference TRBV18 and TRBJ2-3 gives the whole variable domain NAGVMQNPRHLVRRRGQEARLRCSPMKGHSHVYWYRQLPEEGLKFMVYLQKENIIDESGMPKERFSAEFPKEGPSILRIQQVVRGDSAAYFCASSPTGGDTQYFGPGTRLTVL.

J is TRBJ1-6 and V is TRBV21-1. TRBV21-1 is marked as a pseudogene. The CDR3 is 12 residues long. The CDR3 loop is CASSKGDGALHF. CDR3 nucleotides: TGTGCCAGCAGCAAGGGGGATGGGGCCCTCCACTTT.

This chain links TRBV10-3 with TRBJ1-4; no clear D. Trimming took off 0 bases at V and 7 bases at J, with 12 bases between the two ends. The CDR3 loop spans 15 amino acids. CDR1 and CDR2 (germline): ENHRY, SYGVKD. The CDR3 loop reads CAISESKGRSEKLFF. CDR3 sequence (DNA): TGTGCCATCAGTGAGTCGAAAGGACGGAGTGAAAAACTGTTTTTT.

This clone was found a few times. The chain combines TRBV12-2 with TRBJ1-5. TRBV12-2 is marked as a pseudogene. This CDR3 comprises 18 residues. CDR3 amino acids: CASRLSRGRSKRNQPQHF. The DNA of the CDR3 is TGTGCAAGTCGCTTGTCTAGAGGGCGTTCGAAACGCAATCAGCCCCAGCATTTT.

This chain uses TRBV11-3 with TRBJ2-7; TRBD1 matches at 11 bases. The CDR3 length is 14 residues. Germline-derived CDR1 and CDR2 are SGHNT and YENEEA. J lost 4 bases, V lost 5 bases, and 4 bases had no gene match. CDR3 amino acids: CASSQGQGAYEQYF. CDR3 coding DNA: TGTGCCAGCAGCCAAGGACAGGGGGCGTACGAGCAGTACTTC.

The chain recombines TRBV6-4 with TRBJ2-1; TRBD2 agrees at 10 bases. The CDR3 loop spans 14 amino acids. Germline assignment: CDR1 MRHNA and CDR2 SNTAGT. V shed 5 bases, J shed 9 bases, and the junction held 7 bases outside the gene matches. The CDR3 region has the DNA TGTGCCAGCAGTCCGGAGCGGGAGGGAGTTGAGCAGTTCTTC. Translating it yields CASSPEREGVEQFF.

The V and J genes are TRBV18 and TRBJ2-3; TRBD2 agrees at 12 bases. Germline CDR1 reads KGHSH; CDR2 reads LQKENI. V lost 0 bases and J lost 10; bases outside the gene matches: 5. CDR3 length equals 15 residues. CDR3 sequence (DNA): TGTGCCAGCTCACCACCCGGACTAGCGGGAAGCGCGCAGTATTTT. As protein: CASSPPGLAGSAQYF.

The rearrangement uses TRBV2 and TRBJ1-5, with D possibly matching TRBD1 (5 bases). The CDR3 is 15 amino acids. Germline CDR1 and CDR2: SNHLY and FYNNEI. Trimming removed 7 bases at V and 0 bases at J, with 13 bases between. In DNA form, the CDR3 reads TGTGCCAGCACCTTTGCAGGGCTTAGCAATCAGCCCCAGCATTTT. Residues: CASTFAGLSNQPQHF.

J is TRBJ2-1 and V is TRBV5-1; 9 bases map to TRBD1. The CDR3 runs to 17 residues. V shed 3 bases, J shed 4 bases, and the junction held 11 bases outside the gene matches. Germline-derived CDR1 and CDR2 are SGHRS and YFSETQ. The CDR3 DNA reads as TGCGCCAGCAGCTCGTTCAACAGGGGGCTAGGGTACAATGAGCAGTTCTTC. Translated: CASSSFNRGLGYNEQFF. The whole variable domain, filled in from reference TRBV5-1 and TRBJ2-1, reads KAGVTQTPRYLIKTRGQQVTLSCSPISGHRSVSWYQQTPGQGLQFLFEYFSETQRNKGNFPGRFSGRQFSNSRSEMNVSTLELGDSALYLCASSSFNRGLGYNEQFFGPGTRLTVL.